The 15 T cell receptor beta chains given below trace back to one sample, sequenced in a study of T cell clonality in common variable immunodeficiency. Some clones are missing from TCRdb's copy, which holds only in-frame ones; the method was immunoSEQ multiplex PCR. The record shows about 52,000 clones for this sample, with no singletons present. Sequenced sample: peripheral blood mononuclear cells. These TCRs come from a person aged 18 to 75 in good health.

This clone came up many times. The DNA ends 3 residues before the CDR3 does, and the rest of the CDR3 is filled in from the germline J gene. The chain employs TRBV20-1 and TRBJ1-6; D is uncertain. Trimming removed 6 bases at V and 0 bases at J, with 18 bases between. Germline lookup yields CDR1 DFQATT and CDR2 SNEGSKA (reference sequence). The CDR3 covers 17 residues. Partial CDR3 DNA: TGCAGTGCCCAGAAGGCTGGCGGTAGCTCCTATAATTCACCC. Its protein is CSAQKAGGSSYNSP. The entire CDR3 reads CSAQKAGGSSYNSPLHF.

This clone appeared many times. The read stops 3 residues short of the end of the CDR3; the missing end is completed from the germline J gene. The rearrangement uses TRBV18 and TRBJ1-2; no clear D. Trimming shortened V by 3 bases and J by 7 bases, and 12 bases separated the two germline ends. Germline-derived CDR1 and CDR2 are KGHSH and LQKENI. CDR3 size: 13 residues. The sequenced CDR3 bases are TGTGCCAGCTCACCGTCGGGGTTGGGTGGC. Protein: CASSPSGLGG. In full, the CDR3 reads CASSPSGLGGYTF.

This clone has a count of ten or more. The read stops 3 residues short of the end of the CDR3; the missing end is completed from the germline J gene. V and J are TRBV2 and TRBJ2-3; D might be TRBD2 (5 bases). Deletions cut 6 bases from V and 8 bases from J, with 12 bases between. The germline gives CDR1 SNHLY, CDR2 FYNNEI. The CDR3 length is 12 residues. This CDR3 is CASRELVSTQYF. Partial CDR3 DNA: TGTGCCAGCAGGGAACTAGTTTCTACG.

This clone was observed at least ten times. The read halts 3 residues ahead of the CDR3 end, with the missing end drawn from the germline J gene. This chain joins TRBV5-1 and TRBJ1-5; D is uncertain. Trimming shortened V by 1 base and J by 2 bases, and 10 bases separated the two germline ends. The CDR3 sequence is 15 residues long. Per germline, CDR1 SGHRS and CDR2 YFSETQ. The CDR3 reads CASSLFGERNQPQHF. The sequenced part of the CDR3 DNA is TGCGCCAGCAGCTTGTTCGGGGAGCGCAATCAGCCC.

In its sample, this clone was seen many times. The read terminates 3 residues ahead of where the CDR3 ends, so the germline J gene completes it. V usage is TRBV5-1 and J usage is TRBJ1-5; D might be TRBD1 (6 bases). Germline V lookup: CDR1 SGHRS, CDR2 YFSETQ. The CDR3 consists of 14 residues. Trimming left V 5 bases short and J 2 bases short, with 11 bases between. CDR3 protein: CASSLQGGNQPQHF. The sequenced CDR3 bases are TGCGCCAGCAGTTTACAGGGAGGCAATCAGCCC.

This clone has at least ten counts. The read ends 3 residues early relative to the CDR3; the germline J gene fills the gap. Other DNA sequences within the sample encode an identical CDR3. The chain employs TRBV19 and TRBJ1-1, with D uncertain. The CDR3 is 17 residues long. V was trimmed by 1 base and J by 2 bases, leaving 17 bases between them. Germline V lookup: CDR1 LNHDA, CDR2 SQIVND (reference sequence). CDR3 DNA, as far as it was read: TGTGCCAGTAGTATAGCCCCCACCCATAGCGGTAACACTGAA. Translation gives CASSIAPTHSGNTE. The whole CDR3 region reads CASSIAPTHSGNTEAFF.

In its sample, this clone was seen many times. The germline gene is not matched at one end of the junction; a read error may be the cause. The read comes to an end 3 residues before the CDR3 does, leaving the germline J gene to fill in the end. The V call is TRBV4-2, the J call TRBJ2-7; TRBD2 matches at 11 bases. This CDR3 spans 16 amino acids. Per germline, CDR1 LGHNA and CDR2 YNFKEQ. CDR3 DNA, as far as it was read: TGCGCCAGCAGCCCGGGACTAGCGGTCCTCTCCTACGAG. Protein product: CASSPGLAVLSYE. Given in full, the CDR3 is CASSPGLAVLSYEQYF.

Notes on this clone: Sequencing ends 3 residues short of the CDR3 end; the germline J gene provides the rest. The rearrangement uses TRBV6-2 or TRBV6-3 and TRBJ1-2, with no clear D. The germline V gene has CDR1 MNHEY and CDR2 SVGEGT. The CDR3 has 15 amino acids. Partial CDR3 DNA: TGTGCCAGCAGATCCAACAGAGCCCTCACAGATACC. Translation gives CASRSNRALTDT. The full CDR3 reads CASRSNRALTDTYTF.

Ten or more counts support this clone. Incomplete CDR3 DNA: TGCAGTGCTAGGCTAGCGGGGTTGGGTGCTTCAAGCACAGATACG. It encodes CSARLAGLGASSTDT. The CDR3, in full, reads CSARLAGLGASSTDTQYF. The chain couples TRBV20-1 to TRBJ2-3; 9 bases are shared with TRBD2. The CDR3 end is not reached by the read, which stops 3 residues before it; the germline J gene fills it in. CDR3 length equals 18 residues. Germline CDR1 is DFQATT and CDR2 is SNEGSKA (reference sequence). V lost 3 bases, J lost 0 bases, and 13 bases stayed unmatched.

This clone was detected ten times or more. Sequencing ends 3 residues short of the CDR3 end; the germline J gene provides the rest. The rearrangement uses TRBV20-1 and TRBJ2-7, with 9 bases fitting TRBD1. Trimming at V came to 1 base and at J to 6 bases, leaving 7 bases not matched to a gene. The CDR3 is made up of 14 amino acids. Germline lookup yields CDR1 DFQATT and CDR2 SNEGSKA (reference sequence). The sequenced part of the CDR3 DNA is TGCAGTGCTAGAGTGGGACAGGGTCCGTTCGAG. Protein: CSARVGQGPFE. The whole CDR3 region reads CSARVGQGPFEQYF.

With respect to this clone: Read coverage stops 3 residues before the CDR3 terminus; the germline J gene supplies the remainder. The rearrangement links TRBV7-2 to TRBJ1-4; 9 bases line up with TRBD1. Germline CDR1 SGHTA, CDR2 FQGNSA. The CDR3 length is 15 residues. The ends lost 5 bases at V and 7 bases at J; junction bases unmatched: 8. Partial CDR3 DNA: TGTGCCAGCAGCCTTTACAGGGGGCGGGGTGAAAAA. Its translation is CASSLYRGRGEK. The full CDR3 protein is CASSLYRGRGEKLFF. The full variable domain, rest sourced from reference TRBV7-2 and TRBJ1-4, is GAGVSQSPSNKVTEKGKDVELRCDPISGHTALYWYRQSLGQGLEFLIYFQGNSAPDKSGLPSDRFSAERTGGSVSTLTIQRTQQEDSAVYLCASSLYRGRGEKLFFGSGTQLSVL.

Of note for this clone: The CDR3 is cut off 3 residues early in the read; its end comes from the germline J gene. The J gene is TRBJ2-2, the V gene TRBV7-2, with 7 nucleotides matching TRBD1. Germline V gene sequence: CDR1 SGHTA, CDR2 FQGNSA. CDR3 size: 15 residues. CDR3 sequence reads: CASSSHRGHSAPLFF. The covered CDR3 bases are TGTGCCAGCAGCTCCCACAGGGGACATTCTGCACCG.

This clone has at least ten counts. The CDR3 end is not reached by the read, which stops 3 residues before it; the germline J gene fills it in. The rearrangement links TRBV20-1 to TRBJ2-7; 7 nucleotides agree with TRBD1. The CDR3 spans 13 residues. Germline V lookup: CDR1 DFQATT, CDR2 SNEGSKA (reference sequence). V shed 5 bases and J 0 bases; nucleotides not matched to a gene: 4. CDR3 in amino acids: CSASDRSSYEQYF. The CDR3 bases that were read are TGCAGTGCTTCGGACAGGAGCTCCTACGAG.

There are a few counts of this clone. The read ends 3 residues before the CDR3 terminus; that terminus is restored from the germline J gene. This rearrangement joins TRBV20-1 to TRBJ2-7, with 14 bases identical to TRBD2. Per the germline V gene, CDR1 is DFQATT and CDR2 is SNEGSKA (reference sequence). Unmatched junction bases numbered 10, after V lost 6 bases and J lost 6 bases. This CDR3 is built from 15 residues. CDR3 residues: CSARTSGRSSGEQYF. CDR3 DNA, as far as it was read: TGCAGTGCAAGGACTAGCGGGAGGAGCTCGGGCGAG.

This clone showed up many times. With the read ending 3 residues before the CDR3 end, the germline J gene is used to fill in that end. This sequence joins TRBV29-1 and TRBJ2-7; D possibly corresponds to TRBD2 (6 bases). V was clipped by 3 bases and J by 0 bases, with 18 bases between them. The CDR3 runs to 16 residues. Germline V gene sequence: CDR1 SQVTM, CDR2 ANQGSEA. CDR3 bases read: TGCAGCGTTGAGGGACTCGACGGGGAGAGCTCCTACGAG. It translates to CSVEGLDGESSYE. The whole CDR3 region reads CSVEGLDGESSYEQYF.